Here is one T cell receptor beta chain with its context. Generated by immunoSEQ multiplex PCR, the TCRdb table keeps only in-frame clones and is missing some. The table shows over 150,000 clones, with roughly 95% occurring only once. The sample is drawn from a study of control samples from healthy donors and cancer patients. This CDR3 is 15 amino acids long. Germline V lookup: CDR1 MGHDK, CDR2 SYGVNS. Deletions cut 2 bases from V and 4 bases from J, with 12 bases between. The chain is built from TRBV25-1 and TRBJ1-3; D is unresolved. The receptor was derived from a woman aged 25 to 45 in good health. The sequenced material came from blood. The CDR3 protein is CASSERVTAGNTIYF. The CDR3 DNA reads TGTGCCAGCAGTGAACGGGTCACAGCCGGAAACACCATATATTTT.